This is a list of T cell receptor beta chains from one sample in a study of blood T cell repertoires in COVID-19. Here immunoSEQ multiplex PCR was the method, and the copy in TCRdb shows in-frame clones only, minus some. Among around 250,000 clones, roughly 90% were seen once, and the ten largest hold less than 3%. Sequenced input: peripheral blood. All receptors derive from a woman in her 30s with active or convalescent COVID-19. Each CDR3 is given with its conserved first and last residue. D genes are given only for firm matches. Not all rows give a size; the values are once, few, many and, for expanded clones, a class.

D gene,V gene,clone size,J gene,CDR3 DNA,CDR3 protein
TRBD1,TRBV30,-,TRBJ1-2,TGTGCCTGGAGGTTAACAGGGGGTTTCTATGGCTACACCTTC,CAWRLTGGFYGYTF
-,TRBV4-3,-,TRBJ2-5,TGCGCCAGCAGCCAAGATCAAGCGGCGGAGACCCAGTACTTC,CASSQDQAAETQYF
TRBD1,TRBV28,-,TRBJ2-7,TGTGCCAGCAGTCCACCGGGACAGGGGGCCTACGAGCAGTACTTC,CASSPPGQGAYEQYF
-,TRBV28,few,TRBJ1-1,TGTGCCAGCAGACTTGACCCAGGTCGGGGGAACACTGAAGCTTTCTTT,CASRLDPGRGNTEAFF
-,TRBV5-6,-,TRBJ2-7,TGTGCCAGCAGCTTGACAGGGCCTACCTACGAGCAGTACTTC,CASSLTGPTYEQYF
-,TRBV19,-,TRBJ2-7,TGTGCCAGTAGTATACAGGGAAGCGAGCAGTACTTC,CASSIQGSEQYF
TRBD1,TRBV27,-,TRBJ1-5,TGTGCCAGCAGTCCTTACGCCGGGACAGGGTACGCTATGAGCAATCAGCCCCAGCATTTT,CASSPYAGTGYAMSNQPQHF
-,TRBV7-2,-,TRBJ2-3,TGTGCCAGCAGCCCGCGTGGAGGCCTAGCAACTTTCGCAGATACGCAGTATTTT,CASSPRGGLATFADTQYF
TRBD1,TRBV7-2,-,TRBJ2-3,TGTGCCAGCAGTTATAGGACAGGGACAGATACGCAGTATTTT,CASSYRTGTDTQYF
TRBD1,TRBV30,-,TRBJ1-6,TGTGCCTGGAATGGACAGGGCCCCAATTCACCCCTCCACTTT,CAWNGQGPNSPLHF
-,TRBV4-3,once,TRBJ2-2,TGCGCCAGCAGCCAAGATGGAGGGGGGGGCACCGGGGAGCTGTTTTTT,CASSQDGGGGTGELFF
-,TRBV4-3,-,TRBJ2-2,TGCGCCAGCAGCCTCGCCCCTCACAGGGAGACCGGGGAGCTGTTTTTT,CASSLAPHRETGELFF
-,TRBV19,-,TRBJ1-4,TGTGCCAGTAGTAGAAAGCCGGACAGCGCAACTAATGAAAAACTGTTTTTT,CASSRKPDSATNEKLFF
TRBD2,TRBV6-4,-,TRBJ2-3,TGTGCCAGCAGGCTCCGGGGGGTAGTCACAGATACGCAGTATTTT,CASRLRGVVTDTQYF
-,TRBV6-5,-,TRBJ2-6,TGTGCCTCTAGGCCATCTGGGGCCAACGTCCTGACTTTC,CASRPSGANVLTF
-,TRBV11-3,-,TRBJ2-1,TGTGCCAGCAGCACTTCCTCAGGGTTCGAGCAGTTCTTC,CASSTSSGFEQFF
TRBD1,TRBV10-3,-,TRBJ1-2,TGTGCCATCACACCATCCGACAGGGTCTTGGGCGGCTACACCTTC,CAITPSDRVLGGYTF
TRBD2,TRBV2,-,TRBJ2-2,TGTGCCAGCAGACCCAGCGGGGGCACCGGGGAGCTGTTTTTT,CASRPSGGTGELFF
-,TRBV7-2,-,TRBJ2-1,TGTGCCAGCAGCTTAGCGGAGTCCCCTTTGGAGGAGCAGTTCTTC,CASSLAESPLEEQFF
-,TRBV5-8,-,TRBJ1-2,TGTGCCAGCAGCTTGGTCGGCAGGGATCTAGGTGGCTACACCTTC,CASSLVGRDLGGYTF
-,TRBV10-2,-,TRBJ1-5,TGCGCCAGCAGTGAGTTGGGGTTTGCGGACGGACAAAGAGATCAGCCCCAGCATTTT,CASSELGFADGQRDQPQHF
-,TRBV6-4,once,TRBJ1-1,TGTGCCAGCAGAAAGGGAGGGAACACTGAAGCTTTCTTT,CASRKGGNTEAFF
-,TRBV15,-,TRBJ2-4,TGTGCCACCAGCGTCAGCCTGGGGGGCATTCAGTACTTC,CATSVSLGGIQYF
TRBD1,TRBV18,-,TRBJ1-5,TGTGCCAGCTCACTGGGACAGGGGTTTGCGGAACCCCAGCATTTT,CASSLGQGFAEPQHF
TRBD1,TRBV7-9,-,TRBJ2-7,TGTGCCAGCAGCCCAACAGGGGACGAGCAGTACTTC,CASSPTGDEQYF
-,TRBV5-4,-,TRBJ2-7,TGTGCCAGCAGCTTCTACTCGTCCTACGAGCAGTACTTC,CASSFYSSYEQYF
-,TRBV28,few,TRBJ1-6,TGTGCCAGCAGTTTGACAGGAGTCGATAATTCACCCCTCCACTTT,CASSLTGVDNSPLHF
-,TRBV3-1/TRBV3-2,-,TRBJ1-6,TGTGCCAGCAGCCGCAGGGATTATTCACCCCTCCACTTT,CASSRRDYSPLHF
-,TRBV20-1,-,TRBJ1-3,TGCAGTGCTAGTCCCCAGGATACCGGGACATCAAACACCATATATTTT,CSASPQDTGTSNTIYF
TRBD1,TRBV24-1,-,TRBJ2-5,TGTGCCACCAGTACCGGGACAGACCAAGAGACCCAGTACTTC,CATSTGTDQETQYF
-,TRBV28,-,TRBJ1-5,TGTGCCAGCAGTTTAGCCGCGACAGGAGTCCTCAATCAGCCCCAGCATTTT,CASSLAATGVLNQPQHF
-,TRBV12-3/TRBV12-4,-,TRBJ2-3,TGTGCCAGCAGGCGCTATCCCGATGATACGCAGTATTTT,CASRRYPDDTQYF
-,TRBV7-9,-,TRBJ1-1,TGTGCCAGCAGCTTACAGGGGACGACGGACACTGAAGCTTTCTTT,CASSLQGTTDTEAFF
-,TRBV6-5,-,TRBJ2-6,TGTGCCAGCACAGGGTATAGCTCTGGGGCCAACGTCCTGACTTTC,CASTGYSSGANVLTF
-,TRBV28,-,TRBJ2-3,TGTGCCAGCAGCCCCTGGTCCGGGGAGAACACAGATACGCAGTATTTT,CASSPWSGENTDTQYF
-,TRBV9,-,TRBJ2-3,TGTGCCAGCAGCCCCCGAGGGTTGGGCACAGATACGCAGTATTTT,CASSPRGLGTDTQYF
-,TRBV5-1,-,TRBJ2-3,TGCGCCAGCAGCCTCGGGGGGCAGGGGATCGCAGATACGCAGTATTTT,CASSLGGQGIADTQYF
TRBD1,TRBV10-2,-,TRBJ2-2,TGCGCCAGCACACAGGGGGCGCTTGGCGGGGAGCTGTTTTTT,CASTQGALGGELFF
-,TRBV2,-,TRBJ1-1,TGTGCCAGCAATCGGGAGAAAACTGAAGCTTTCTTT,CASNREKTEAFF
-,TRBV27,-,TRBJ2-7,TGTGCCAGCAGTTTCGGGCAGGGCCCCTACGAGCAGTACTTC,CASSFGQGPYEQYF
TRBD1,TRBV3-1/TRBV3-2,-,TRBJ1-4,TGTGCCAGCAGGCTTAACCACTACAGGGGAAGTGAAAAACTGTTTTTT,CASRLNHYRGSEKLFF
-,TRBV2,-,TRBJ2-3,TGTGCCAGCAGTGAAGTGGAGACCACAGATACGCAGTATTTT,CASSEVETTDTQYF
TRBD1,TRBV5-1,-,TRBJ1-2,TGCGCCAGCAGCTTGGAAGGGACAGGGGGCCGACATGGCTACACCTTC,CASSLEGTGGRHGYTF
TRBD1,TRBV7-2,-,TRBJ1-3,TGTGCCAGCAGCTCCCGACAGGGGTCAGGAAACACCATATATTTT,CASSSRQGSGNTIYF
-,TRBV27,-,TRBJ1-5,TGTGCCAGCAGTCCCAGACAGGACCGAGTAGGTGGCAATCAGCCCCAGCATTTT,CASSPRQDRVGGNQPQHF
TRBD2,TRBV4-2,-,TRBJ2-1,TGTGCCAGCAGCCCCGGGACTAGCGGGGAATCCTACAATGAGCAGTTCTTC,CASSPGTSGESYNEQFF
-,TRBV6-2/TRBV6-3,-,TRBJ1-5,TGTGCCAGCAGTGCAGACGGTGGGGCCAATCAGCCCCAGCATTTT,CASSADGGANQPQHF
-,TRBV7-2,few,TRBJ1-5,TGTGCCAGCAGCTTAAATCCCTATAGCAATCAGCCCCAGCATTTT,CASSLNPYSNQPQHF
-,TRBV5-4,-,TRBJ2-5,TGTGCCAGCAGCAGTACGATAGCGGCACAAGAGACCCAGTACTTC,CASSSTIAAQETQYF
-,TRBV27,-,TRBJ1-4,TGTGCCAGCAGTTTATCAGGACAGACTAATGAAAAACTGTTTTTT,CASSLSGQTNEKLFF
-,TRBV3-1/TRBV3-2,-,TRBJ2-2,TGTGCCAGCAGCCAAGCTCCTAGGGGTACCGGGGAGCTGTTTTTT,CASSQAPRGTGELFF
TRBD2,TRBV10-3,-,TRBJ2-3,TGTGCCATCAGCCGACTAGCGGGGGGCGAGCCAGATACGCAGTATTTT,CAISRLAGGEPDTQYF
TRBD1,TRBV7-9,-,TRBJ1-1,TGTGCCAGCAGCGGGACAGGGATATCTGAAGCTTTCTTT,CASSGTGISEAFF
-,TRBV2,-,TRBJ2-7,TGTGCCAGCAGTGCCGGGACACCAGAACCCTACGAGCAGTACTTC,CASSAGTPEPYEQYF
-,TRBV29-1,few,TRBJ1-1,TGCAGCGTCCAACAGATACTGAACACTGAAGCTTTCTTT,CSVQQILNTEAFF